The sequence of this T cell receptor (beta chain) was determined in a study of blood T cells in healthy people across ages. Study observations and caveats: Aged donors had fewer naive CD4+ cells and lower diversity than long-lived donors.

With respect to this clonotype: Its cognate antigen is unknown.

A second PCR, run for about 6 to 11 cycles, used a sample-barcoded 5' primer plus a J-beta primer mix. TCRdb reprocessed the 5' RACE reads via MiXCR and lists one record per CDR3 protein. The sample includes hundreds of thousands of distinct CDR3 sequences, around 49% of them seen just once. V lost 6 bases and J lost 3; bases outside the gene matches: 5. CDR3 length equals 13 residues. Germline V gene sequence: CDR1 SQVTM, CDR2 ANQGSEA. This chain connects TRBV29-1 to TRBJ1-5, with 7 bases aligning to TRBD1. The sample taken for sequencing was blood. This clonotype originated in a woman in her sixties in good health. The CDR3 DNA reads as TGCAGCGTGCAACAGGGGCTCAATCAGCCCCAGCATTTT. Translating it yields CSVQQGLNQPQHF.